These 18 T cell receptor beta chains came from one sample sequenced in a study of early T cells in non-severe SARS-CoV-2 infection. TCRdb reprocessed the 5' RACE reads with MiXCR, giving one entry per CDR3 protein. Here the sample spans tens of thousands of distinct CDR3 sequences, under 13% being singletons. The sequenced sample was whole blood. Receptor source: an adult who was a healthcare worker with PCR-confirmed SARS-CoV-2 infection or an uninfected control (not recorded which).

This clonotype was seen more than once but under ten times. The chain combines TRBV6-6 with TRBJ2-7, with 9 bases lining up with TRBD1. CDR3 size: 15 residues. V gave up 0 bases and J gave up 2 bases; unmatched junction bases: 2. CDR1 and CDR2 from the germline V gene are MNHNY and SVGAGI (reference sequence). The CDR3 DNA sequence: TGTGCCAGCAGTTACTCTGGACAGGGGACCTACGAGCAGTACTTC. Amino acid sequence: CASSYSGQGTYEQYF.

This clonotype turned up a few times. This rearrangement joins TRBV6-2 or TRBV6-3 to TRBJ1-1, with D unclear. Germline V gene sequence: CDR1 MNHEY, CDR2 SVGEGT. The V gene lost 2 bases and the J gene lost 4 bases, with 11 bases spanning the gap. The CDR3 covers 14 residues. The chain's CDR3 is CASSYPGSGTEAFF. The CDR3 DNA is TGTGCCAGCAGTTACCCGGGTTCGGGCACTGAAGCTTTCTTT.

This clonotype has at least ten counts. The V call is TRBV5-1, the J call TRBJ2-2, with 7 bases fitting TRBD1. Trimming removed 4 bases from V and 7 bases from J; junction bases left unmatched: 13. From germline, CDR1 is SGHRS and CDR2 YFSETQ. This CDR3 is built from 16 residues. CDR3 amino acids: CASSPRTGDTGGELFF. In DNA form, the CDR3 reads TGCGCCAGCAGCCCCAGGACAGGAGATACCGGCGGGGAGCTGTTTTTT.

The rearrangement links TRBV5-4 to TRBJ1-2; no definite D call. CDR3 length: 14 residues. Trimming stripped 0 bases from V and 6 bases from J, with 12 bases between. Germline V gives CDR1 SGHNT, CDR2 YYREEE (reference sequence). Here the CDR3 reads CASSLGGDWDGYTF. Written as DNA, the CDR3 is TGTGCCAGCAGCTTGGGCGGGGATTGGGATGGCTACACCTTC.

CDR3 loop: CASSNPRGGYEQYF. The CDR3 DNA reads as TGTGCCAGCAGTAACCCCAGGGGAGGATACGAGCAGTACTTC. The V and J genes are TRBV6-6 and TRBJ2-7; perhaps D is TRBD1 or TRBD2 (6 bases each). V lost 5 bases and J lost 4, with 15 bases in between. Germline V gene lookup returns CDR1 MNHNY and CDR2 SVGAGI (reference sequence). There are 14 residues in the CDR3.

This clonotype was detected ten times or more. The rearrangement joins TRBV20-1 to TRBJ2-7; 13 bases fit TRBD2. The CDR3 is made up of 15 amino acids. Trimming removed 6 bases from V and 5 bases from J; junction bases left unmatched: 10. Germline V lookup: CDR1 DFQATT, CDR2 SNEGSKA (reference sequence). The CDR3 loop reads CSAGLAGAGKDEQYF. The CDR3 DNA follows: TGCAGTGCCGGACTAGCGGGAGCAGGCAAGGACGAGCAGTACTTC.

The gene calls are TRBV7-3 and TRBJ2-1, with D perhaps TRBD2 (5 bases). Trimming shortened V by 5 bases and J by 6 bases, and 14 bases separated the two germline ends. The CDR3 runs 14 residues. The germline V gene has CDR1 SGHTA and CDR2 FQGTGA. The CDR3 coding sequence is TGTGCCAGCAGCCAAGATAGAGGGAGCAATGAGCAGTTCTTC. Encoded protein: CASSQDRGSNEQFF.

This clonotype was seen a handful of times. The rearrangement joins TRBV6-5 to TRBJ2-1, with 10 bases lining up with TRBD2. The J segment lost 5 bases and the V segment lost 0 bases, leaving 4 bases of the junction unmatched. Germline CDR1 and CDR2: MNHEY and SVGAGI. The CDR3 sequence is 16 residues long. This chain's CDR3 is CASSYSKGTSDNEQFF. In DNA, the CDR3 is TGTGCCAGCAGTTACTCGAAGGGGACTAGCGACAATGAGCAGTTCTTC.

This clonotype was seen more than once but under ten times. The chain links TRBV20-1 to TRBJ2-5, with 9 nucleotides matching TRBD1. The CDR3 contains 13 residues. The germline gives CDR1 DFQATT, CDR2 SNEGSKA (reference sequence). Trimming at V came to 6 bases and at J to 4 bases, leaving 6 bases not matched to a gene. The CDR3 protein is CSADKTGGETQYF. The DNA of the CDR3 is TGCAGTGCGGACAAGACAGGGGGAGAGACCCAGTACTTC.

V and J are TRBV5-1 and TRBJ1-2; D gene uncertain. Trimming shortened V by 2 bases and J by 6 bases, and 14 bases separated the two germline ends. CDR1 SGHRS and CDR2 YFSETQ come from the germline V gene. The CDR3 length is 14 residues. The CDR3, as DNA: TGCGCCAGCAGCTTACGACACCCGCGGGATGGCTACACCTTC. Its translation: CASSLRHPRDGYTF.

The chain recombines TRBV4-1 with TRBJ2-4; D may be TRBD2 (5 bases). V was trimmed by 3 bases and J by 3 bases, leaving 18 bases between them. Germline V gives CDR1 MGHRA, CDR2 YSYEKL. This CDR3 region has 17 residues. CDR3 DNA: TGCGCCAGCAGCCACTCCCCGGTGGAGGCCAGCAAAAACATTCAGTACTTC. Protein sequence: CASSHSPVEASKNIQYF.

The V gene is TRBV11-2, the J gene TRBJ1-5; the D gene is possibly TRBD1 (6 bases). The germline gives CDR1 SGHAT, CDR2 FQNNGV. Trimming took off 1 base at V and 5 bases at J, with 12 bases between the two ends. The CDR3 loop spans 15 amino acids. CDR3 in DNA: TGTGCCAGCAGCTTAGGGGGACAATATTATCAGCCCCAGCATTTT. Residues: CASSLGGQYYQPQHF.

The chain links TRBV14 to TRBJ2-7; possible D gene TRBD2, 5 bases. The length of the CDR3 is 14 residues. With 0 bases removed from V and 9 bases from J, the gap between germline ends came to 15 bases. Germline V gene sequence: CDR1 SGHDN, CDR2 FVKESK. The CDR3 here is CASSQEARGFGQYF. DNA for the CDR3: TGTGCCAGCAGCCAAGAGGCCCGAGGGTTCGGGCAGTACTTC. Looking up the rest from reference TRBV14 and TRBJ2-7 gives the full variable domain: EAGVTQFPSHSVIEKGQTVTLRCDPISGHDNLYWYRRVMGKEIKFLLHFVKESKQDESGMPNNRFLAERTGGTYSTLKVQPAELEDSGVYFCASSQEARGFGQYFGPGTRLTVT.

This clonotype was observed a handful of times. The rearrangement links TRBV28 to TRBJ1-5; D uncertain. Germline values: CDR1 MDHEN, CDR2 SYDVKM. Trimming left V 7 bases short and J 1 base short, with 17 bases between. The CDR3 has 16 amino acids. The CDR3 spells CASTNLWDASNQPQHF. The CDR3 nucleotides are TGTGCCAGCACTAATCTTTGGGATGCGAGCAATCAGCCCCAGCATTTT.

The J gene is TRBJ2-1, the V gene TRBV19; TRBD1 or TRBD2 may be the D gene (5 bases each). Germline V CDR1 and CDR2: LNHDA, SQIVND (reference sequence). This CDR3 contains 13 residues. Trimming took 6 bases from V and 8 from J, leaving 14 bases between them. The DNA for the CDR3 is TGTGCCAGTAGGGGGACCGCCAAGGATGAGCAGTTCTTC. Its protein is CASRGTAKDEQFF. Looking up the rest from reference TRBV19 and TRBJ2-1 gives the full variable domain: DGGITQSPKYLFRKEGQNVTLSCEQNLNHDAMYWYRQDPGQGLRLIYYSQIVNDFQKGDIAEGYSVSREKKESFPLTVTSAQKNPTAFYLCASRGTAKDEQFFGPGTRLTVL.

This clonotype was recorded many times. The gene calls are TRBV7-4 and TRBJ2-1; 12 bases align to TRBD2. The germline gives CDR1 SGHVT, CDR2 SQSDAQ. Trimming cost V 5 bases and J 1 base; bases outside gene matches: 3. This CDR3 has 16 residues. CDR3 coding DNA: TGTGCCAGCAGCGTGACTAGCGGGAGATCCTACAATGAGCAGTTCTTC. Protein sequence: CASSVTSGRSYNEQFF.

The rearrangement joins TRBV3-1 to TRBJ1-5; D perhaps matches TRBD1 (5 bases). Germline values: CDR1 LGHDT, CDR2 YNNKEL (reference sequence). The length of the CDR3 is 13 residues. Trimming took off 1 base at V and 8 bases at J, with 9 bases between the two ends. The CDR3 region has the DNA TGTGCCAGCAGCCAAGCTGGGGGAGAGCCCCAGCATTTT. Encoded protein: CASSQAGGEPQHF.

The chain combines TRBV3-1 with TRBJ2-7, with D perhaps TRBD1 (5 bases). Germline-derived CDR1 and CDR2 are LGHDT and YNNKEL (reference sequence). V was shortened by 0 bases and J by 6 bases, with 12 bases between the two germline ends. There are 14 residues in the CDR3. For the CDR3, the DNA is TGTGCCAGCAGCCAAGATGGGCAGGGTTTCGAGCAGTACTTC. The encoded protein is CASSQDGQGFEQYF.